The sequence of this T cell receptor beta chain was determined in a study of T cells expressing NK-cell markers. Study overall: Sorted CD3+CD56-NKG2C+, CD3+CD56+NKG2C- and CD3+CD56+NKG2C+ T cells were the source of the TCR beta repertoires. The authors sequenced eight donors, of whom seven were HCMV-seropositive and one was seronegative.

It was by 5'RACE template switching with UMIs that TCR beta cDNA was made. With the 5' RACE reads reprocessed, TCRdb shows one record per CDR3 protein and no DNA. This listing includes 300,000 to 500,000 distinct CDR3 sequences. Sample: blood T cells: a sorted CD56 or NKG2C T cell subset, CD4+ or CD8+ T cells, or bulk PBMC T cells (not recorded which). The sequence came from a woman in her forties or fifties in good health.

Here the CDR3 reads CASSYSFIAKNIQYF. The J gene is TRBJ2-4, the V gene TRBV6-6. CDR3 size: 15 residues. From germline, CDR1 is MNHNY and CDR2 SVGAGI (reference sequence).